This T cell receptor beta chain derives from a study of radiotherapy plus CTLA-4 blockade in lung cancer. This CDR3 has 13 amino acids. In germline, CDR1 is SGHDT, CDR2 YYEEEE. Here immunoSEQ multiplex PCR was the method, and the copy in TCRdb shows in-frame clones only, minus some. Of 40,000 to 60,000 clones listed, 75% to 90% are singletons. The specimen was peripheral blood, collected from a patient treated with radiotherapy plus ipilimumab. This receptor was identified in a human donor with non-small cell lung cancer that progressed on radiotherapy plus ipilimumab. Some clones in this sample may be carry-over from other donors' samples. The chain couples TRBV5-6 to TRBJ2-5; D unclear. The closer fit of TRBJ2-7 to the DNA end suggests the J call may be wrong. The CDR3, as DNA: TGTGCCAGCAGCTTGGGCGGAACCTACGAGCAGTACTTC. Translated: CASSLGGTYEQYF.